The subject of this entry is one TCR beta chain. Its antigen is unidentified. This specimen comes from a study of T cells in Graves' hyperthyroidism and ophthalmopathy. Study-level background: Blood was drawn when the patient was first diagnosed and still untreated. Study observations and caveats: Blood also showed most of the thyroid clonotypes that were expanded above 0.001. Ophthalmopathy stood apart from stable hyperthyroidism in a 13 V-J model.

Amplification of TCR beta CDR3 regions was performed using RNA transcripts as template. HTBI primers drove first-round RT-PCR of the TCR CDR3. Via MiXCR, TCRdb re-called the multiplex PCR reads, giving one row per CDR3 protein. The sample includes about 590,000 distinct CDR3 sequences, around 14% of them seen just once. Trimming removed 9 bases from V and 10 bases from J; junction bases left unmatched: 1. This CDR3 is built from 10 residues. Exclusion followed for patients with uncontrolled infection, other autoimmune disease, pregnancy or lactation. Source material: blood. This chain joins TRBV12-3 or TRBV12-4 and TRBJ2-1; 9 positions match TRBD2. The TCR comes from a woman aged 18-29 years with Graves' ophthalmopathy. CDR3: CARGTSEQFF. The CDR3 region has the DNA TGTGCCAGAGGGACTAGCGAGCAGTTCTTC.